The entry below describes one T cell receptor (beta chain). What it binds is unknown. The data stem from a study of persistence of HIV-infected CD4 T cells. Study findings and constraints: TCR oligoclonality correlated with proviral oligoclonality in the same sorted populations. Degenerate expanded CDR3beta sequences were enriched among CMV- and Gag-responding cells.

This was the immunoSEQ version 4 assay in survey mode. Clones were read by immunoSEQ multiplex PCR, and TCRdb kept only the in-frame ones, dropping some. The sample records about 7,000 clones, about four fifths being singletons. Lysates of CMV-infected fibroblasts at around 9.8 ug/mL stimulated these cells. Responding CD4+ T cells were sorted by upregulation of both CD40 ligand and CD69. The germline V gene has CDR1 MGHRA and CDR2 YSYEKL. Trimming removed 0 bases at V and 3 bases at J, with 11 bases between. The CDR3 loop spans 16 amino acids. This receptor was obtained from an adult woman with HIV who was CMV-seropositive. The V call is TRBV4-1, the J call TRBJ1-4; D is perhaps TRBD1 (5 bases). This specimen consisted of CD4+ T cells sorted from PBMCs after roughly 17-hour stimulation, obtained from a patient who received antiretroviral therapy. CDR3: CASSQELAGANEKLFF. For the CDR3, the DNA is TGCGCCAGCAGCCAAGAGCTCGCGGGGGCTAATGAAAAACTGTTTTTT.